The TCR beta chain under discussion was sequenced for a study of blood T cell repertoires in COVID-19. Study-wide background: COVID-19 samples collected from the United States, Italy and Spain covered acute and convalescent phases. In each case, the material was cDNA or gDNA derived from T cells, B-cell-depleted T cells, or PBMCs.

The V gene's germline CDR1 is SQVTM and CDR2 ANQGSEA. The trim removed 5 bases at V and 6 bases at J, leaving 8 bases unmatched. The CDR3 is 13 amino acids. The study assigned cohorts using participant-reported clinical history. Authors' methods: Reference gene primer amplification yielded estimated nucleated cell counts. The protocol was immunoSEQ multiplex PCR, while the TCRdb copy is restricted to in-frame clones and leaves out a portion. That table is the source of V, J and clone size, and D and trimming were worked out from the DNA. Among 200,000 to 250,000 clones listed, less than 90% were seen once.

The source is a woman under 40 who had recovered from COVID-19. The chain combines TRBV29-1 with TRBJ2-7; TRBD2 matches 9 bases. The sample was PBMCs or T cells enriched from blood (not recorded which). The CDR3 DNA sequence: TGCAGCGTTCTCCCGCTAGCGGGGAGCGAGCAGTACTTC. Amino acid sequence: CSVLPLAGSEQYF.